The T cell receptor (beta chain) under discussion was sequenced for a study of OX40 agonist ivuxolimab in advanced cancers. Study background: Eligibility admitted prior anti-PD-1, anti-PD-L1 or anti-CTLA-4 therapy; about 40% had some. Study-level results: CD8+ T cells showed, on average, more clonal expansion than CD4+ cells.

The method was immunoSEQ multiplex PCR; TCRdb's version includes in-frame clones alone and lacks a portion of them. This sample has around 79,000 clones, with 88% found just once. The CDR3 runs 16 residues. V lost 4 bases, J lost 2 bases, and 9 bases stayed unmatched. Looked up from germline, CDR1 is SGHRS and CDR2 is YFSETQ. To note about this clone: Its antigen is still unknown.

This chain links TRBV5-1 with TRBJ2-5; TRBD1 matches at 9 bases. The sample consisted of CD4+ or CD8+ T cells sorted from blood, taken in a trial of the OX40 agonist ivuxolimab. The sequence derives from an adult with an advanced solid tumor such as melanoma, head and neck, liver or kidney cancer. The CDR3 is CASSQSLGTGQETQYF. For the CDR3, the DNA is TGCGCCAGCAGCCAGAGCTTAGGGACAGGGCAAGAGACCCAGTACTTC.